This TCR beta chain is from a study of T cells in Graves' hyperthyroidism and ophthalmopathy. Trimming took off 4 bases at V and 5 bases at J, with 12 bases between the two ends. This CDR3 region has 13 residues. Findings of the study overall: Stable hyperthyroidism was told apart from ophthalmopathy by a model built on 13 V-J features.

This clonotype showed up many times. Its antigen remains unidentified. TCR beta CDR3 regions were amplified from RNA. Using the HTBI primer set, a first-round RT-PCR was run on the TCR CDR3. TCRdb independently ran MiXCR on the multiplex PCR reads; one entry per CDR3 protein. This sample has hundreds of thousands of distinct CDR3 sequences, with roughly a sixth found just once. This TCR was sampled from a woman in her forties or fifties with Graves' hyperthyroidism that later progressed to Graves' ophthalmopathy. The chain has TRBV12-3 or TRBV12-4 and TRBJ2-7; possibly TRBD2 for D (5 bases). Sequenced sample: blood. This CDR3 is CASSSAVSHEQYF. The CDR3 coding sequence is TGTGCCAGCAGTTCAGCGGTCAGCCACGAGCAGTACTTC.